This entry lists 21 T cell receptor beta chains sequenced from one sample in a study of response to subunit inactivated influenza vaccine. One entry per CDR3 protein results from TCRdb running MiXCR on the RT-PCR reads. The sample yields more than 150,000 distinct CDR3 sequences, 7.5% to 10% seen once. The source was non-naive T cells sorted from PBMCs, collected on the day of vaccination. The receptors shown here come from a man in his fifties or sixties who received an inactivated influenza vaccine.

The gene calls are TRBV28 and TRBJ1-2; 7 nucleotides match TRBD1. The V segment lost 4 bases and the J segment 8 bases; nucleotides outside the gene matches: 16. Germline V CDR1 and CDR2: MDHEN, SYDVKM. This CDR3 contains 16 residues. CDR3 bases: TGTGCCAGCAGTTCGGCTAAATTACAGGGGACTGGGGGCTACACCTTC. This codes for CASSSAKLQGTGGYTF.

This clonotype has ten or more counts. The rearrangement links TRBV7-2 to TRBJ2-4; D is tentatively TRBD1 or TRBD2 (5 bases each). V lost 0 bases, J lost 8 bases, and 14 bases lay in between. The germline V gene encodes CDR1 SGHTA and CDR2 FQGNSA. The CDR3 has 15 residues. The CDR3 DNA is TGTGCCAGCAGCTTAGCGGCAGGGAGCGGTGACATTCAGTACTTC. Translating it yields CASSLAAGSGDIQYF.

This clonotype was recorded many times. CDR3 in amino acids: CASSLTSGGYEQYF. The CDR3 DNA reads as TGTGCCAGCAGCTTGACTAGCGGGGGTTACGAGCAGTACTTC. This chain links TRBV7-2 with TRBJ2-7; 12 bases agree with TRBD2. Trimming removed 3 bases from V and 4 bases from J; junction bases left unmatched: 1. This CDR3 has 14 amino acids. Germline V gene sequence: CDR1 SGHTA, CDR2 FQGNSA. The full variable domain, in which reference TRBV7-2 and TRBJ2-7 provide the parts outside the CDR3, is GAGVSQSPSNKVTEKGKDVELRCDPISGHTALYWYRQSLGQGLEFLIYFQGNSAPDKSGLPSDRFSAERTGGSVSTLTIQRTQQEDSAVYLCASSLTSGGYEQYFGPGTRLTVT.

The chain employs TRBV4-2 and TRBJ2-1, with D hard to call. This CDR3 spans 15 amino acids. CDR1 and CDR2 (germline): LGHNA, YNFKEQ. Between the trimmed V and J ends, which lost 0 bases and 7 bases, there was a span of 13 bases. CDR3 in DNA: TGTGCCAGCAGCCAAGAAGTCGGACGGGTGAATGAGCAGTTCTTC. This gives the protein CASSQEVGRVNEQFF.

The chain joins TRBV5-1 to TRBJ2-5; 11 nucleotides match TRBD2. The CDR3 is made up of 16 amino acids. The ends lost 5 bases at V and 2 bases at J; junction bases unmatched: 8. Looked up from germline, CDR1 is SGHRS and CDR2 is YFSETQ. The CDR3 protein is CASRTATSGMQETQYF. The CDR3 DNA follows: TGCGCCAGCAGAACCGCGACTAGCGGGATGCAAGAGACCCAGTACTTC.

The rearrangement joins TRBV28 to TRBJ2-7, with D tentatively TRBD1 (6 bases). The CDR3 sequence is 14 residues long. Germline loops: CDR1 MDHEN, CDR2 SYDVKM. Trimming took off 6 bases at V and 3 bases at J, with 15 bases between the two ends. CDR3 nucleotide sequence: TGTGCCAGCAGGAGGGGGAGCGACCACTACGAGCAGTACTTC. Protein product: CASRRGSDHYEQYF.

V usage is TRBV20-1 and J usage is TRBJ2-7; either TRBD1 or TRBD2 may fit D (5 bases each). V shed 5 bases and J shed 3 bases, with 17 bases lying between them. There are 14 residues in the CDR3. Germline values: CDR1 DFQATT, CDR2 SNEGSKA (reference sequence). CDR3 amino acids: CSAGRQGRDYEQYF. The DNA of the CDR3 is TGCAGTGCTGGACGGCAGGGTCGGGACTACGAGCAGTACTTC.

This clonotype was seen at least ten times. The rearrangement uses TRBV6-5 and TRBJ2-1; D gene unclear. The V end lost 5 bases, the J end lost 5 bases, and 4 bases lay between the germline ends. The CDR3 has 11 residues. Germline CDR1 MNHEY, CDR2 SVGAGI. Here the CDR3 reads CASSRNNEQFF. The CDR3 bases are TGTGCCAGCAGTCGAAACAATGAGCAGTTCTTC.

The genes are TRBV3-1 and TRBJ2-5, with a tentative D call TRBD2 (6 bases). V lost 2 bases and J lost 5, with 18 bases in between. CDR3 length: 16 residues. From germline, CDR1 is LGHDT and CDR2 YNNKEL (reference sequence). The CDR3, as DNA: TGTGCCAGCAGCCAAAACCTAATCGGGAGCGGGGAGACCCAGTACTTC. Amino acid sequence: CASSQNLIGSGETQYF.

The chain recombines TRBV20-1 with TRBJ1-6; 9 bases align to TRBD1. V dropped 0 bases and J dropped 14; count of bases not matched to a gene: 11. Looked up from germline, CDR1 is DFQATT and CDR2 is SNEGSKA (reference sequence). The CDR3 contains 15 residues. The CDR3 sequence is CSARDGGTGTGSLHF. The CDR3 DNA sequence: TGCAGTGCTAGAGATGGGGGGACAGGGACCGGATCCCTCCACTTT.

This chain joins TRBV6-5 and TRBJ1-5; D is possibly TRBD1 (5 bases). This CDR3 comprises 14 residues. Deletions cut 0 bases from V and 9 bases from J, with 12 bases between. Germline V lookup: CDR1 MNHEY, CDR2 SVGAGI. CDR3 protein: CASSYSWGDTPQHF. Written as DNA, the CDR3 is TGTGCCAGCAGTTACTCGTGGGGGGATACGCCCCAGCATTTT.

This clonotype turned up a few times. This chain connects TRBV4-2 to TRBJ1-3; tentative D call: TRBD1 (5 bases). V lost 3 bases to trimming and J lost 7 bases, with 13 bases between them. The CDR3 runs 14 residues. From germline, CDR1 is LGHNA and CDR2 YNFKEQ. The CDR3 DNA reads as TGTGCCAGCAGCCATAGGGGATTGAAGAACACCATATATTTT. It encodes CASSHRGLKNTIYF.

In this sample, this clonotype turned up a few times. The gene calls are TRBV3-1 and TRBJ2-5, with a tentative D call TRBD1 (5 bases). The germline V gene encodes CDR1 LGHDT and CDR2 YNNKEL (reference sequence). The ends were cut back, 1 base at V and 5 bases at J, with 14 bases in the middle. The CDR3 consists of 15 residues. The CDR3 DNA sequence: TGTGCCAGCAGCCAAGTAAGACGATGGGGCGAGACCCAGTACTTC. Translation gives CASSQVRRWGETQYF.

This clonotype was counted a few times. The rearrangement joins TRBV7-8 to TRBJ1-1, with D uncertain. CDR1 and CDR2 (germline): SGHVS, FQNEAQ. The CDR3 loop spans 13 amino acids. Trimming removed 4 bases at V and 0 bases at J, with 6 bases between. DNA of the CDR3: TGTGCCAGCAGCTCTGCCATGAACACTGAAGCTTTCTTT. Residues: CASSSAMNTEAFF.

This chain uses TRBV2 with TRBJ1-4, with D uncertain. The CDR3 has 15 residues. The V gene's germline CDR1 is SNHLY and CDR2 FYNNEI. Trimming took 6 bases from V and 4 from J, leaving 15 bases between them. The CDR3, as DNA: TGTGCCAGCAGGTGGAGGCGTGGAAGTAATGAAAAACTGTTTTTT. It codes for CASRWRRGSNEKLFF.

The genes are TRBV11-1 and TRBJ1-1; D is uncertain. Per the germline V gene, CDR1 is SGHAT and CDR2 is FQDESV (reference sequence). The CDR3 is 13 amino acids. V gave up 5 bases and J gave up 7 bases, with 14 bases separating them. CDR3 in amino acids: CASSALRSSEAFF. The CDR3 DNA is TGTGCCAGCAGCGCCTTGAGGTCCAGTGAAGCTTTCTTT.

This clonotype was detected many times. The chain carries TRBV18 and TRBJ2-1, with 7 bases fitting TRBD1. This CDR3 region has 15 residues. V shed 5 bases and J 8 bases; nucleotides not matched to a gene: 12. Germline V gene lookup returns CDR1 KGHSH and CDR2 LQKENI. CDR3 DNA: TGTGCCAGCTCAGTCCGCCAGGGGGTTATAGATGAGCAGTTCTTC. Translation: CASSVRQGVIDEQFF.

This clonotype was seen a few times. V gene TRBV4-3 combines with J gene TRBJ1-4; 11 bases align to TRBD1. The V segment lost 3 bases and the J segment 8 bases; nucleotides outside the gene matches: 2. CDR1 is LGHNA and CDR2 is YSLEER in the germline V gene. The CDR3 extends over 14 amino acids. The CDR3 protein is CASSHGQGAEKLFF. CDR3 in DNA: TGCGCCAGCAGCCATGGACAGGGGGCGGAAAAACTGTTTTTT.

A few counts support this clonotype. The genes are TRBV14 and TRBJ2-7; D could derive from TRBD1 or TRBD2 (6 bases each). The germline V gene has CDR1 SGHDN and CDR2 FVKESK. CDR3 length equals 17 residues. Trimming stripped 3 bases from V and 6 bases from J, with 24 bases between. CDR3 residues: CASSHSPDGGDHAEQYF. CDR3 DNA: TGTGCCAGCAGCCACTCGCCCGACGGGGGCGATCACGCCGAGCAGTACTTC.

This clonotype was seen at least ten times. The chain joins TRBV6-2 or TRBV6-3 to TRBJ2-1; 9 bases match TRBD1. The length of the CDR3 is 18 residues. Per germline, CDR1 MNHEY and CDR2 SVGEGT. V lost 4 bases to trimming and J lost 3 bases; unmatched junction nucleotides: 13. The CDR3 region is CASSSGQGRDLIYNEQFF. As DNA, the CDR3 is TGTGCCAGCAGTTCGGGACAGGGAAGGGACTTGATCTACAATGAGCAGTTCTTC.

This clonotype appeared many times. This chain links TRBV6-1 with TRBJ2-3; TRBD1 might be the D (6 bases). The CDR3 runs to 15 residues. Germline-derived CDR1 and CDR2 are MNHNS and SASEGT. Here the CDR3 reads CSSRGAQGASDTQYF. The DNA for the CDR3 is TGTTCAAGCAGGGGAGCGCAGGGAGCATCGGATACGCAGTATTTT.